This T cell receptor beta chain was identified in a study of blood T cell repertoires in COVID-19. Study in general: Nucleic acid was either cDNA or gDNA, and it came from T cells, B-cell-depleted T cells, or PBMCs.

Each participant's cohort was designated according to participant-reported clinical history. Recovered status applied to Cohort 3 donors who had two consecutive negative PCRs. It also applied to those with clearance or with symptom resolution. Trimming left V 4 bases short and J 7 bases short, with 11 bases between. The germline gives CDR1 SGHNT, CDR2 YYREEE (reference sequence). This CDR3 is 13 amino acids long. This clone was seen just once. Per the original methods: Amplification from reference gene primers served as the basis for estimated nucleated cell counts. Sequencing was performed with immunoSEQ multiplex PCR; in TCRdb, only in-frame clones are kept and a portion is missing. V and J calls and clone size are copied from that table; D and trimming were computed from the DNA. The sample records under 150,000 clones, about 88% being singletons.

The sequenced material came from PBMCs or T cells enriched from blood (not recorded which). V and J are TRBV5-4 and TRBJ2-2; the D is unclear. This receptor was taken from a woman aged 50 to 60 who had recovered from COVID-19. The DNA of the CDR3 is TGTGCCAGCAGCCCACCATCGAGCGGGGAGCTGTTTTTT. It yields the protein CASSPPSSGELFF.